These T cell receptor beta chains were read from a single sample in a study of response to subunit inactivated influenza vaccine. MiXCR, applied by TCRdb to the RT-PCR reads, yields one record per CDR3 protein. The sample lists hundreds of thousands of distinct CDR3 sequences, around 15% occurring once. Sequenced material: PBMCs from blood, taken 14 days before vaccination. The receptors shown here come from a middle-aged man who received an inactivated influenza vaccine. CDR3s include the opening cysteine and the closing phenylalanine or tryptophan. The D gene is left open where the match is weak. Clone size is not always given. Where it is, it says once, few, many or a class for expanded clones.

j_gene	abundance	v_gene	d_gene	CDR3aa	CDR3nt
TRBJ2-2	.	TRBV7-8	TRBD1	CASSPTGQGAYTGELFF	TGTGCCAGCAGCCCTACAGGACAGGGGGCTTACACCGGGGAGCTGTTTTTT
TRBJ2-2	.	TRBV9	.	CASESRGAANTGELFF	TGTGCCAGCGAGTCCAGAGGGGCCGCGAACACCGGGGAGCTGTTTTTT
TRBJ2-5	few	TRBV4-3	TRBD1	CASSQERDSALMTQYF	TGCGCCAGCAGCCAAGAAAGGGACAGCGCCTTAATGACCCAGTACTTC
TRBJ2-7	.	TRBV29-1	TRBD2	CSVRGGRSSYEQYF	TGCAGCGTAAGAGGCGGGAGGAGTTCCTACGAGCAGTACTTC
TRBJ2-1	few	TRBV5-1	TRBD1	CASSPGTGAVGEQFF	TGCGCCAGCAGCCCGGGGACAGGGGCGGTGGGTGAGCAGTTCTTC
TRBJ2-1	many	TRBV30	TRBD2	CAWSVPGLVTYNEQFF	TGTGCCTGGAGTGTCCCGGGACTAGTAACCTACAATGAGCAGTTCTTC
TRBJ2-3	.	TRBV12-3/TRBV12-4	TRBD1	CASSLRGHGTDTQYF	TGTGCCAGCAGTTTGAGGGGGCACGGCACAGATACGCAGTATTTT
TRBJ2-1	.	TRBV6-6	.	CASSLTDDGEQFF	TGTGCCAGCAGTTTAACAGACGACGGTGAGCAGTTCTTC
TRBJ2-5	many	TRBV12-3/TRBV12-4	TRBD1	CASSFQGAGETQYF	TGTGCCAGCAGTTTCCAGGGGGCTGGAGAGACCCAGTACTTC
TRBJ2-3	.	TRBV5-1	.	CASSSQGDRTDTQYF	TGCGCCAGCAGCTCGCAGGGAGATCGCACAGATACGCAGTATTTT
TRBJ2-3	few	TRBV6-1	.	CASSAARSLGTDTQYF	TGTGCCAGCAGTGCGGCTCGGTCCCTGGGCACAGATACGCAGTATTTT
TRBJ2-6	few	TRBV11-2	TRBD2	CASSPMRGGASGANVLTF	TGTGCCAGCAGCCCCATGCGCGGGGGAGCCTCTGGGGCCAACGTCCTGACTTTC
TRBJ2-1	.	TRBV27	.	CASSFGTGTDEQFF	TGTGCCAGCAGTTTTGGCACAGGGACGGATGAGCAGTTCTTC